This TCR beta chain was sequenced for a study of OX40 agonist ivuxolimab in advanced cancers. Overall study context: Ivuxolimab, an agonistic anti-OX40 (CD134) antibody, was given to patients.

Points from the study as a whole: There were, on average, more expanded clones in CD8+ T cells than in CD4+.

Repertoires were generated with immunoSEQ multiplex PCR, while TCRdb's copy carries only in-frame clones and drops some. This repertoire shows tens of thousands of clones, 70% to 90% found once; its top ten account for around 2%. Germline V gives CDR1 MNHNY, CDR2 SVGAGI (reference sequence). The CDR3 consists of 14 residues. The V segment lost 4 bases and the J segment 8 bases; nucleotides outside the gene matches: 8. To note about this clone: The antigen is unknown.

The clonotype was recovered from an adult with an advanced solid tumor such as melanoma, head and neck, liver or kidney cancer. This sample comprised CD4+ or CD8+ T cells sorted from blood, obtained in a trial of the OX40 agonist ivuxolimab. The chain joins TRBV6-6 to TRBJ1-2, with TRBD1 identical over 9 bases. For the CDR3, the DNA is TGTGCCAGCAGTTTCCGGGACAGGGATCGCGGCTACACCTTC. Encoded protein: CASSFRDRDRGYTF.